One sample yielded the 7 T cell receptor beta chains listed below, sequenced in a study of blood T cells in healthy people across ages. With a J-beta primer mix and a sample-barcoded 5' primer, a second PCR ran about 7 to 11 cycles. Via MiXCR, TCRdb re-called the 5' RACE reads, giving one row per CDR3 protein. This table holds about 970,000 distinct CDR3 sequences, roughly half found once. The sample consisted of blood. These receptors were collected from a woman aged 60-75 years in good health.

This sequence joins TRBV12-3 or TRBV12-4 and TRBJ2-5; TRBD2 matches 15 bases. CDR3 length: 18 amino acids. J was trimmed by 5 bases and V by 6 bases; bases with no gene match: 13. In nucleotides, the CDR3 is TGTGCCAGCAGAATCCACCGCCGCGGACTAGCGGGAGGGGAGACCCAGTACTTC. As protein: CASRIHRRGLAGGETQYF.

The V and J genes are TRBV20-1 and TRBJ1-5; 8 positions agree with TRBD1. This CDR3 is 15 amino acids long. The V and J ends lost 3 bases and 0 bases, in that order; junction bases with no gene match: 4. Germline CDR1 is DFQATT and CDR2 is SNEGSKA (reference sequence). CDR3 amino acids: CSARTGEYSNQPQHF. CDR3 nucleotides: TGCAGTGCTAGGACAGGGGAGTATAGCAATCAGCCCCAGCATTTT.

This chain connects TRBV20-1 to TRBJ2-4; 11 positions match TRBD2. Matching the DNA end better, TRBJ2-5 makes the J call doubtful. In germline, CDR1 is DFQATT, CDR2 SNEGSKA (reference sequence). The CDR3 has 15 residues. CDR3 sequence: CSATGLAGIKETQYF. CDR3 nucleotides: TGCAGTGCGACAGGACTAGCGGGTATAAAAGAGACCCAGTACTTC.

The chain is built from TRBV20-1 and TRBJ2-1, with TRBD2 as a possible D gene (5 bases). This CDR3 comprises 12 residues. Trimming left V 7 bases short and J 5 bases short, with 12 bases between. Per germline, CDR1 DFQATT and CDR2 SNEGSKA (reference sequence). CDR3 residues: CSVGGLHNEQFF. The CDR3 DNA reads as TGCAGTGTGGGCGGGCTCCACAATGAGCAGTTCTTC.

The chain links TRBV27 to TRBJ2-3; possibly TRBD1 for D (6 bases). Trimming took 5 bases from V and 1 from J, leaving 16 bases between them. Germline-derived CDR1 and CDR2 are MNHEY and SMNVEV (reference sequence). This CDR3 has 16 amino acids. Here the CDR3 reads CASSPPRGIGTDTQYF. Here the CDR3 DNA reads TGTGCCAGCAGTCCCCCGAGGGGGATCGGCACAGATACGCAGTATTTT.

The V and J genes are TRBV4-2 and TRBJ2-2; D possibly uses TRBD1 or TRBD2 (5 bases each). Germline CDR1 and CDR2: LGHNA and YNFKEQ. Deletions cut 1 base from V and 2 bases from J, with 14 bases between. This CDR3 is 17 amino acids long. CDR3 coding DNA: TGTGCCAGCAGCCAAGCCCCGGGACGAGAAAACACCGGGGAGCTGTTTTTT. It yields the protein CASSQAPGRENTGELFF.

The J gene is TRBJ2-2, the V gene TRBV20-1; D tentatively reads TRBD1 or TRBD2 (6 bases each). CDR1 is DFQATT, CDR2 SNEGSKA, per germline (reference sequence). The CDR3 contains 14 residues. Trimming cost V 3 bases and J 6 bases, with 14 bases left between them. This CDR3 reads CSARIGGFAGELFF. Here the CDR3 DNA reads TGCAGTGCTAGGATAGGGGGGTTTGCCGGGGAGCTGTTTTTT.